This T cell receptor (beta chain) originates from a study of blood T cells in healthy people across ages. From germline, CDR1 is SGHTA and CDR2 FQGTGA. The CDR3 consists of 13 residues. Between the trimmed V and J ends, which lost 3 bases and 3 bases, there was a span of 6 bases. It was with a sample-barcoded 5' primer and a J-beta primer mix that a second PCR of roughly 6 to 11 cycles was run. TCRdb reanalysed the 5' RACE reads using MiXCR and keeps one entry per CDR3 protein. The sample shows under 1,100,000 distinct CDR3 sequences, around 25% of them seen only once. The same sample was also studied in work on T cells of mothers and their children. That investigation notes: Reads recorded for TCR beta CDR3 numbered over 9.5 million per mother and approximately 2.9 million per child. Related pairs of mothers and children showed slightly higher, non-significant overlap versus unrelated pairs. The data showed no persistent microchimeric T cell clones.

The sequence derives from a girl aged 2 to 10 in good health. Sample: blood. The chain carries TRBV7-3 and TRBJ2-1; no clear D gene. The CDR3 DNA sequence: TGTGCCAGCAGCTTGATAGACTACAATGAGCAGTTCTTC. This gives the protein CASSLIDYNEQFF.